These T cell receptor beta chains were read from a single sample in a study of blood T cell repertoires in COVID-19. The data were produced by immunoSEQ multiplex PCR, yet TCRdb's version contains in-frame clones alone and is incomplete. The data contain around 310,000 clones, 90% of them singletons. The sample consisted of peripheral blood. These receptors all come from a woman aged 35 to 49 with COVID-19, enrolled during active disease. CDR3s include the opening cysteine and the closing phenylalanine or tryptophan. The order of the fields is J gene, V gene, D gene, clone size, CDR3 protein, CDR3 DNA. The D gene is left open where the match is weak. Clone size is given for some rows only: seen once, a few or many times, or a class if the clone is expanded.

TRBJ2-1,TRBV6-5,NA,NA,CASSRRASKDNEQFF,TGTGCCAGCAGTCGGAGGGCTAGCAAAGACAATGAGCAGTTCTTC
TRBJ2-7,TRBV7-3,TRBD2,NA,CASSFSGGRDEQYF,TGTGCCAGCAGTTTTAGCGGGGGGAGAGACGAGCAGTACTTC
TRBJ2-2,TRBV15,TRBD1,NA,CATSRRGPRTGELFF,TGTGCCACCAGCCGCAGGGGGCCGCGAACCGGGGAGCTGTTTTTT
TRBJ2-1,TRBV7-7,TRBD2,NA,CASTQLEGSGINAGEQFF,TGTGCTAGCACCCAGCTAGAGGGTAGCGGGATAAATGCTGGTGAGCAGTTCTTC
TRBJ1-2,TRBV25-1,NA,NA,CASSSQGYGYTF,TGTGCCAGCAGCTCACAGGGCTATGGCTACACCTTC
TRBJ1-2,TRBV19,TRBD1,NA,CASKDRIYYGYTF,TGTGCCAGTAAGGACAGGATTTACTATGGCTACACCTTC
TRBJ1-5,TRBV4-1,TRBD1,NA,CASSLFHQGASNQPQHF,TGCGCCAGCAGCCTATTTCACCAGGGGGCGAGTAATCAGCCCCAGCATTTT
TRBJ1-3,TRBV7-9,NA,few,CASSLRVVGSSGNTIYF,TGTGCCAGCAGCTTGCGAGTGGTCGGGAGCTCTGGAAACACCATATATTTT
TRBJ2-1,TRBV6-5,TRBD1,NA,CASIGTGGYNEQFF,TGTGCCAGCATCGGGACAGGGGGGTACAATGAGCAGTTCTTC
TRBJ1-5,TRBV28,NA,few,CASSELGVSDNQPQHF,TGTGCCAGCAGCGAGCTCGGTGTCTCCGACAATCAGCCCCAGCATTTT
TRBJ2-1,TRBV28,TRBD2,NA,CASSLWGTSGRNPYNEQFF,TGTGCCAGCAGTTTATGGGGGACTAGCGGGAGAAATCCCTACAATGAGCAGTTCTTC
TRBJ2-1,TRBV3-1/TRBV3-2,TRBD1,once,CASSQDGTGIYNEQFF,TGTGCCAGCAGCCAAGACGGGACAGGGATCTACAATGAGCAGTTCTTC
TRBJ2-7,TRBV6-2/TRBV6-3,TRBD1,NA,CASSYPTGTAYKGYEQYF,TGTGCCAGCAGTTACCCGACCGGGACAGCCTATAAGGGCTACGAGCAGTACTTC
TRBJ1-6,TRBV19,TRBD1,NA,CASRIATGGAGSPLHF,TGTGCCAGTAGGATCGCGACAGGGGGCGCCGGGTCACCCCTCCACTTT
TRBJ1-1,TRBV24-1,NA,NA,CATSDSPTDSAHLKAFF,TGTGCCACCAGTGATTCGCCTACCGACAGCGCCCACCTCAAAGCTTTCTTT
TRBJ2-7,TRBV6-2/TRBV6-3,TRBD2,NA,CASSYSRLAAYEQYF,TGTGCCAGCAGTTACTCGAGACTAGCGGCCTACGAGCAGTACTTC
TRBJ1-1,TRBV6-2/TRBV6-3,TRBD1,once,CASSPTGGRTEAFF,TGTGCCAGCAGTCCAACAGGGGGACGGACTGAAGCTTTCTTT
TRBJ1-3,TRBV5-6,TRBD1,NA,CASSLGTGLSGNTIYF,TGTGCCAGCAGCTTAGGGACAGGGCTCTCTGGAAACACCATATATTTT
TRBJ2-4,TRBV25-1,TRBD1,NA,CASSGTGGDIQYF,TGTGCCAGCAGTGGGACAGGGGGGGACATTCAGTACTTC
TRBJ1-1,TRBV28,TRBD1,once,CASSPPGQGAAFF,TGTGCCAGCAGCCCTCCGGGACAGGGGGCGGCTTTCTTT
TRBJ1-2,TRBV9,NA,NA,CASSVDTNYGYTF,TGTGCCAGCAGCGTAGACACCAACTATGGCTACACCTTC
TRBJ2-3,TRBV12-3/TRBV12-4,NA,once,CASSEGPADTQYF,TGTGCCAGCAGTGAGGGTCCGGCAGATACGCAGTATTTT
TRBJ1-2,TRBV28,NA,NA,CASSLILENYGYTF,TGTGCCAGCAGTTTAATCCTAGAGAACTATGGCTACACCTTC
TRBJ2-1,TRBV7-8,NA,few,CASSLAGGPLYNEQFF,TGTGCCAGCAGCTTAGCCGGAGGGCCTCTTTACAATGAGCAGTTCTTC
TRBJ1-2,TRBV9,TRBD1,NA,CASSPQGGGYGYTF,TGTGCCAGCAGCCCACAGGGGGGAGGCTATGGCTACACCTTC
TRBJ2-3,TRBV27,TRBD2,NA,CASSYASGVTDTQYF,TGTGCCAGCAGTTATGCTAGCGGAGTCACAGATACGCAGTATTTT
TRBJ2-1,TRBV19,TRBD1,NA,CASSSVPGQGTEQFF,TGTGCCAGTAGCTCGGTCCCGGGACAGGGGACTGAGCAGTTCTTC
TRBJ1-5,TRBV6-6,NA,once,CASSSPGGGSNQPQHF,TGTGCCAGCAGCTCACCGGGGGGCGGGAGCAATCAGCCCCAGCATTTT
TRBJ1-2,TRBV28,NA,NA,CASSSSGTSVHGYTF,TGTGCCAGCAGTTCATCCGGGACTTCAGTTCATGGCTACACCTTC
TRBJ1-1,TRBV7-6,TRBD1,once,CASSLGDRGRMNTEAFF,TGTGCCAGCAGCTTAGGTGACAGGGGGCGCATGAACACTGAAGCTTTCTTT
TRBJ1-2,TRBV5-1,NA,NA,CASGETRADGYTF,TGCGCCAGCGGAGAGACCAGGGCGGATGGCTACACCTTC
TRBJ2-1,TRBV27,TRBD2,NA,CASSLFSGREGNEQFF,TGTGCCAGCAGTTTATTTAGCGGGAGGGAAGGCAATGAGCAGTTCTTC
TRBJ2-2,TRBV9,NA,NA,CASSVARQTNTGELFF,TGTGCCAGCAGCGTAGCCCGACAGACGAACACCGGGGAGCTGTTTTTT
TRBJ1-6,TRBV28,TRBD1,few,CASSFTQGYNSPLHF,TGTGCCAGCAGCTTCACACAGGGGTATAATTCACCCCTCCACTTT
TRBJ2-1,TRBV10-3,TRBD2,NA,CAISPGLYNEQFF,TGTGCCATCAGTCCGGGACTATACAATGAGCAGTTCTTC
TRBJ2-1,TRBV14,NA,NA,CASSRFSSSYNEQFF,TGTGCCAGCAGCCGCTTCTCGAGCTCCTACAATGAGCAGTTCTTC